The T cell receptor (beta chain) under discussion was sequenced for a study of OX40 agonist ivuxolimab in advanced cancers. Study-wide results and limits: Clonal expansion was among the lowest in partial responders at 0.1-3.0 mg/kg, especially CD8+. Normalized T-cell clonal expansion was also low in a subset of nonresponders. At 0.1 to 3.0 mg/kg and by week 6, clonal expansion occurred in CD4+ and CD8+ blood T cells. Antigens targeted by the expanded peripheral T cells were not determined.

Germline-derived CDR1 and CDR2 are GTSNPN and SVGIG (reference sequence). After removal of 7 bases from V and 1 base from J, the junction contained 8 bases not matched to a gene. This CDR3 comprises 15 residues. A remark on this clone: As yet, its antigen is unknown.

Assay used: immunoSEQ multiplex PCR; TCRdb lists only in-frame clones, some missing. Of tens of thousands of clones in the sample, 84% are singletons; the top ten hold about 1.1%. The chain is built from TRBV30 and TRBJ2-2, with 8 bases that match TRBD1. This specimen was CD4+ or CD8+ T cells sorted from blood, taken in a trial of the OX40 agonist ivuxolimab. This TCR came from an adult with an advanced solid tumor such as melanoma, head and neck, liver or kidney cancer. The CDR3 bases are TGTGCCTCGCGCTCCGGGACAGGGAACACCGGGGAGCTGTTTTTT. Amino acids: CASRSGTGNTGELFF.